These T cell receptor beta chains were read from a single sample in a study of regulatory T cells in long-lasting Graves disease. MiXCR, applied by TCRdb to the multiplex PCR reads, yields one record per CDR3 protein. The table has over 250,000 distinct CDR3 sequences, under 25% seen once. The material sequenced was peripheral blood mononuclear cells (PBMCs), taken when the disease was refractory, from a patient treated with antithyroid drugs. These receptors came from a female donor with Graves disease. Each CDR3 is given without its conserved first and last residue.

j_gene,v_gene,CDR3aa
TRBJ1-5,TRBV3-1,ASSQDSANQPQH
TRBJ1-5,TRBV20-1,SARDQEGQPQH
TRBJ2-7,TRBV4-3,ASSQDHSGRVEQY
TRBJ2-2,TRBV7-9,ASSLGVWSGNTGELF
TRBJ2-5,TRBV10-3,AISGATASGGPQETQY
TRBJ1-2,TRBV4-1,ASSHSATPYLFNYGYT
TRBJ1-2,TRBV28,ASSLPQGWEYGYT
TRBJ2-7,TRBV6-5,ASSYQRGDHEQY
TRBJ1-5,TRBV18,ASSPEGGLNQPQH
TRBJ2-2,TRBV19,ASSIVAGTENTGELF